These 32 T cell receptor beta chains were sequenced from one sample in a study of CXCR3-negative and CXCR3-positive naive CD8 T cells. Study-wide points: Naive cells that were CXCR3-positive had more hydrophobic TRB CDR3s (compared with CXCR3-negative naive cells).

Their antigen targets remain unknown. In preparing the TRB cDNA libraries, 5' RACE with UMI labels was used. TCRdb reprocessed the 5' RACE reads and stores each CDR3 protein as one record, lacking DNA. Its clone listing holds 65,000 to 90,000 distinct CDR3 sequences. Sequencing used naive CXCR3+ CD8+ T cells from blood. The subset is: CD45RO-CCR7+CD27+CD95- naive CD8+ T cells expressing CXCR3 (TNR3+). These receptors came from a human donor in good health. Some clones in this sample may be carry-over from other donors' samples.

CDR3 sequence: CATRTGYEQYF. This rearrangement joins TRBV24-1 to TRBJ2-7; there is no DNA to check the TCRdb D call of TRBD1. Per germline, CDR1 KGHDR and CDR2 SFDVKD. The CDR3 totals 11 residues.

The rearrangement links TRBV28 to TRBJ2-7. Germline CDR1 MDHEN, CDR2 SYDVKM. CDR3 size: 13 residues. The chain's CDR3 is CAGTGRTSYEQYF.

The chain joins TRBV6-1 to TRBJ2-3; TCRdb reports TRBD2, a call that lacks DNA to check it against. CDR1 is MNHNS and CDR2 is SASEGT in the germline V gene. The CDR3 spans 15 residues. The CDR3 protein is CASRGPSGSSDTQYF.

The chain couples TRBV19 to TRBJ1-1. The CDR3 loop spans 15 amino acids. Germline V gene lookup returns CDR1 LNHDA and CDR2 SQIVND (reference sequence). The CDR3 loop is CASRVKDYMNTEAFF.

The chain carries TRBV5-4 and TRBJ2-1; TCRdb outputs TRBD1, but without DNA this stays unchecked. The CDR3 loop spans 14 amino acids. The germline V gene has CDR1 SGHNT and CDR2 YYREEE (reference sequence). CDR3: CASSSPGQGYEQFF. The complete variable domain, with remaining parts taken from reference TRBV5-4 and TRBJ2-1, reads ETGVTQSPTHLIKTRGQQVTLRCSSQSGHNTVSWYQQALGQGPQFIFQYYREEENGRGNFPPRFSGLQFPNYSSELNVNALELDDSALYLCASSSPGQGYEQFFGPGTRLTVL.

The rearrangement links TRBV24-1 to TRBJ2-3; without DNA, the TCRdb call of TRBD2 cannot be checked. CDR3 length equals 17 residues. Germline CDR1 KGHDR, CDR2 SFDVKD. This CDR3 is CATSEPRLSGRTDTQYF.

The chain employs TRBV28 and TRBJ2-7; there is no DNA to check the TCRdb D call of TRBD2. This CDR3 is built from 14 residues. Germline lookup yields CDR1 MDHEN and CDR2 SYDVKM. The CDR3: CASSLKGFSYEQYF.

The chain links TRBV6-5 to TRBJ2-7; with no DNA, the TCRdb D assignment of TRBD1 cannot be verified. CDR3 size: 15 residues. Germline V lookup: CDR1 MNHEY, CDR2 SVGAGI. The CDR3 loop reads CASSQWAGEPYEQYF.

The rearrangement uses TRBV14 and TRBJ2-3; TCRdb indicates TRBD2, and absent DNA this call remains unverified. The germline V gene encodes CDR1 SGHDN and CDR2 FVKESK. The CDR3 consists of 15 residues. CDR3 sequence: CASSAGLAGSDTQYF.

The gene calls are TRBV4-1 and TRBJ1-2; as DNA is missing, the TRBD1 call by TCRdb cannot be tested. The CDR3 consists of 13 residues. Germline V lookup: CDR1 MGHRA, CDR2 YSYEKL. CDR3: CASSLGAAYGYTF.

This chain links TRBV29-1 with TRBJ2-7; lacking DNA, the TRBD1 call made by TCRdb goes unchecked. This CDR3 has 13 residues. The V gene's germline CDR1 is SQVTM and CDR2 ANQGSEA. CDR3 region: CSVEGPRGDEQYF.

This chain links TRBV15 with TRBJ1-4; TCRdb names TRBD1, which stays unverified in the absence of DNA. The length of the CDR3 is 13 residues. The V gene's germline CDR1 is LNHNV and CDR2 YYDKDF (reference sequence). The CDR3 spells CATGTALDEKLFF.

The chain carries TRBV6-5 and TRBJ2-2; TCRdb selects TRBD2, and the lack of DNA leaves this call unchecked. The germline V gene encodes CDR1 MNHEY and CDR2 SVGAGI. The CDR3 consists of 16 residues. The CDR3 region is CASRELAGPNTGELFF.

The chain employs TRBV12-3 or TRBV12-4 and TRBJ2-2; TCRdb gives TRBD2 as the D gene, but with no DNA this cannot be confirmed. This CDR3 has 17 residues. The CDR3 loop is CASRTGTPGGDTGELFF.

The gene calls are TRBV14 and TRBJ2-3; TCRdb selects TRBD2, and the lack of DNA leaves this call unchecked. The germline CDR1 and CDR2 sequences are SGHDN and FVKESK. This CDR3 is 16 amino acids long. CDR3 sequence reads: CASSQDASGGVDTQYF.

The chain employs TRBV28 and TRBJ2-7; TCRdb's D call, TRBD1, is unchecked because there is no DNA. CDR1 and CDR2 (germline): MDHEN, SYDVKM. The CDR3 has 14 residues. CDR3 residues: CASSLGQGPYEQYF.

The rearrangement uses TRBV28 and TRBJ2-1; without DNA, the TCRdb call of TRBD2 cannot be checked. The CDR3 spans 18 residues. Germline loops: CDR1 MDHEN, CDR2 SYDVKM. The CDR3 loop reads CASSLFRTSGGPHNEQFF.

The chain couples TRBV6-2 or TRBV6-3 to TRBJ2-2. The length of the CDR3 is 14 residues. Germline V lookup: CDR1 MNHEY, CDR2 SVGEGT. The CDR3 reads CASSYSRDTGELFF.

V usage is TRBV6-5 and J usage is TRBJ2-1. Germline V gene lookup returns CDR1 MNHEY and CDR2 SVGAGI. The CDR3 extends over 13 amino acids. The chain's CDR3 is CASSYSRDNEQFF.

CDR3 region: CASSLETSGGYEQYF. The chain links TRBV7-6 to TRBJ2-7; the TCRdb call, TRBD2, lacks DNA for checking. Germline CDR1 is SGHVS and CDR2 is FNYEAQ. This CDR3 contains 15 residues.

The CDR3 loop reads CSAELGPYEQYF. The chain joins TRBV29-1 to TRBJ2-7. Germline CDR1 is SQVTM and CDR2 is ANQGSEA. The CDR3 has 12 residues.

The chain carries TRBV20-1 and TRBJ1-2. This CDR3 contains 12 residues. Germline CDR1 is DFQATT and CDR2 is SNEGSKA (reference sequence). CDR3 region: CSARPVNYGYTF.

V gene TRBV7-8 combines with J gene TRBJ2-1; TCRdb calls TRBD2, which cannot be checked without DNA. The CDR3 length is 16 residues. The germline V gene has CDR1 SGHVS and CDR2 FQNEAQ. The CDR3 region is CASSFPTSGSDNEQFF.

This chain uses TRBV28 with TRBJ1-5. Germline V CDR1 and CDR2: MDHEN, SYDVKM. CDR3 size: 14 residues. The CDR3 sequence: CASSFGRVNQPQHF.

The chain's CDR3 is CASSWDRQNTEAFF. The chain employs TRBV7-9 and TRBJ1-1; there is no DNA to check the TCRdb D call of TRBD1. The CDR3 has 14 residues. Germline V gene sequence: CDR1 SEHNR, CDR2 FQNEAQ (reference sequence). The variable domain in full, completed from reference TRBV7-9 and TRBJ1-1, reads DTGVSQNPRHKITKRGQNVTFRCDPISEHNRLYWYRQTLGQGPEFLTYFQNEAQLEKSRLLSDRFSAERPKGSFSTLEIQRTEQGDSAMYLCASSWDRQNTEAFFGQGTRLTVV.

CDR3 sequence: CASTRDRSPDGYTF. V is TRBV7-9 and J is TRBJ1-2; TCRdb proposes TRBD1, but this gene call is untestable without DNA. Germline values: CDR1 SEHNR, CDR2 FQNEAQ (reference sequence). The CDR3 has 14 amino acids.

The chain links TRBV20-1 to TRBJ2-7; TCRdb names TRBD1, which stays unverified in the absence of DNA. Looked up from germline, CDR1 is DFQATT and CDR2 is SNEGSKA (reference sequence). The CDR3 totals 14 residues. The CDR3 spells CSASRDPGSYEQYF.

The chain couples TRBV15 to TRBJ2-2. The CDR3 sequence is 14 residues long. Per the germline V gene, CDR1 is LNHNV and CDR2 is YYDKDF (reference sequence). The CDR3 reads CATRDGAYTGELFF.

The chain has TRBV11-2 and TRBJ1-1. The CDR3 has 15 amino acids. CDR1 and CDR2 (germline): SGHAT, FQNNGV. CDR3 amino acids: CASSLGRRPNTEAFF.

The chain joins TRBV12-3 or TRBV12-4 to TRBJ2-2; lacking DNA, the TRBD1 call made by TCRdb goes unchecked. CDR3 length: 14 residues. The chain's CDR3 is CASSYTGFTGELFF.

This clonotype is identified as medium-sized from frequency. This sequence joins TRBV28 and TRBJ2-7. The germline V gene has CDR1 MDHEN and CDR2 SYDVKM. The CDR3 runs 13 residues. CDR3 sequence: CASSFRGSYEQYF.

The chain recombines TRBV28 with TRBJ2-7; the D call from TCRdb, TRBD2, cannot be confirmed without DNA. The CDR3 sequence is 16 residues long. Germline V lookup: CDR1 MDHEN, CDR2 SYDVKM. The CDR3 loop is CASKGREGGNYYEQYF.